Included here is one TCR beta chain sequence, with context. TCRdb itself ran the 5' RACE reads through MiXCR, one entry per CDR3 protein. Among about 470,000 distinct CDR3 sequences listed, roughly a quarter were seen once. The data were obtained in a study of identical twins. Germline assignment: CDR1 LGHDT and CDR2 YNNKEL (reference sequence). CDR3 length: 12 residues. Between the trimmed V and J ends, which lost 7 bases and 6 bases, there was a span of 13 bases. The same data also contributed to another study, on T cells expressing NK-cell markers. Per that study: Seven sequenced donors out of eight were HCMV-seropositive, one seronegative.

This clonotype was sampled from a young woman in good health. The chain recombines TRBV3-1 with TRBJ2-7; the D is unclear. The material sequenced was CD4+ T cells sorted from blood. In DNA, the CDR3 is TGTGCCAGCACCTCAAACCCCCGCGAGCAGTACTTC. Encoded protein: CASTSNPREQYF.